One and the same sample provided the 18 T cell receptor beta chains below, sequenced in a study of blood T cell repertoires in COVID-19. Assay: immunoSEQ multiplex PCR; the TCRdb copy retains only in-frame clones and omits some. The table has 300,000 to 500,000 clones, over 75% seen once. Sequenced: PBMCs or T cells enriched from blood (not recorded which). The receptors were gathered from a woman in her 30s with acute COVID-19.

CDR3 in DNA: TGTGCCACCAGTGATTCGGACAGGGGAGGGAATCAGCCCCAGCATTTT. Its protein product is CATSDSDRGGNQPQHF. The chain joins TRBV24-1 to TRBJ1-5; the match to TRBD1 covers 9 bases. Germline trimming cut 2 bases from V and 4 bases from J; bases unmatched to any gene: 5. Germline V lookup: CDR1 KGHDR, CDR2 SFDVKD. The CDR3 consists of 16 residues.

This clone turned up a few times. The gene calls are TRBV28 and TRBJ2-7; 8 bases are a match to TRBD2. V lost 5 bases to trimming and J lost 2 bases; unmatched junction nucleotides: 2. The CDR3 is made up of 13 amino acids. From germline, CDR1 is MDHEN and CDR2 SYDVKM. The CDR3 loop is CASSGGLAYEQYF. CDR3 sequence (DNA): TGTGCCAGCAGTGGGGGACTAGCCTACGAGCAGTACTTC.

The chain uses TRBV7-6 and TRBJ2-5; tentatively, D is TRBD1 (6 bases). Trimming took 6 bases from V and 7 from J, leaving 18 bases between them. Germline V gene sequence: CDR1 SGHVS, CDR2 FNYEAQ. The length of the CDR3 is 14 residues. The CDR3: CASRDKGVGGTQYF. CDR3 bases: TGTGCCAGCAGAGATAAAGGGGTAGGGGGGACCCAGTACTTC.

The V gene is TRBV6-5, the J gene TRBJ1-1; D gene ambiguous. This CDR3 region has 11 residues. CDR1 MNHEY and CDR2 SVGAGI come from the germline V gene. V was shortened by 10 bases and J by 7 bases, with 13 bases between the two germline ends. CDR3 in amino acids: CATQDYNEAFF. CDR3 DNA sequence: TGTGCCACCCAGGACTATAATGAAGCTTTCTTT.

The chain links TRBV15 to TRBJ2-3, with TRBD2 identical over 7 bases. The V gene's germline CDR1 is LNHNV and CDR2 YYDKDF (reference sequence). This CDR3 contains 17 residues. Unmatched junction bases numbered 11, after V lost 4 bases and J lost 1 base. The CDR3: CATSNLVGGRGTDTQYF. CDR3 DNA: TGTGCCACCAGCAACCTCGTGGGAGGGAGGGGCACAGATACGCAGTATTTT.

This rearrangement joins TRBV5-1 to TRBJ2-7, with a possible D match to TRBD2 (5 bases). The V gene lost 0 bases and the J gene lost 7 bases, with 17 bases spanning the gap. CDR3 length: 15 amino acids. In germline, CDR1 is SGHRS, CDR2 YFSETQ. The CDR3 coding sequence is TGCGCCAGCAGCTTGGACCCGGGGTCGGGTAGGGAGCAGTACTTC. Translation: CASSLDPGSGREQYF.

The chain has TRBV7-2 and TRBJ2-3; a possible D gene is TRBD1 (6 bases). This CDR3 comprises 14 residues. Per germline, CDR1 SGHTA and CDR2 FQGNSA. The germline V and J ends were trimmed by 0 bases and 9 bases, with 13 bases remaining between them. In DNA form, the CDR3 reads TGTGCCAGCAGCTTAGCTCCAGGGGTTTGGACGCAGTATTTT. Translated, it gives CASSLAPGVWTQYF.

The chain combines TRBV7-9 with TRBJ1-1, with a weak D call TRBD1 (5 bases). CDR3 length: 14 residues. The germline gives CDR1 SEHNR, CDR2 FQNEAQ (reference sequence). Between the trimmed V and J ends, which lost 4 bases and 1 base, there was a span of 10 bases. For the CDR3, the DNA is TGTGCCAGCAGCTACCGACAGTCGAACACTGAAGCTTTCTTT. Protein product: CASSYRQSNTEAFF. Supplemented by reference TRBV7-9 and TRBJ1-1, the full variable domain reads DTGVSQNPRHKITKRGQNVTFRCDPISEHNRLYWYRQTLGQGPEFLTYFQNEAQLEKSRLLSDRFSAERPKGSFSTLEIQRTEQGDSAMYLCASSYRQSNTEAFFGQGTRLTVV.

In its sample, this clone was seen a few times. The chain carries TRBV12-3 or TRBV12-4 and TRBJ2-1; unclear D gene. The CDR3 extends over 13 amino acids. Trimming pared 3 bases from V and 8 bases from J, leaving 11 bases between. DNA of the CDR3: TGTGCCAGCAGTTTTCTAGGCAACGATGAGCAGTTCTTC. Its protein product is CASSFLGNDEQFF.

This clone was counted once. The V gene is TRBV2, the J gene TRBJ2-5; D might be TRBD1 (6 bases). The V end was cut by 6 bases, the J end by 5 bases, with 16 bases between. Germline-derived CDR1 and CDR2 are SNHLY and FYNNEI. This CDR3 has 14 residues. The CDR3 spells CASRDTGIFETQYF. Here the CDR3 DNA reads TGTGCCAGCAGGGATACAGGGATTTTTGAGACCCAGTACTTC.

The CDR3 DNA sequence: TGTGCCAGCAGTTACCTACAGGGTTCTGAAGCTTTCTTT. Translation: CASSYLQGSEAFF. The chain is built from TRBV6-5 and TRBJ1-1; a possible D gene is TRBD1 (6 bases). V shed 2 bases and J shed 6 bases, with 10 bases lying between them. Germline V lookup: CDR1 MNHEY, CDR2 SVGAGI. The CDR3 has 13 residues.

On this clone itself: Other DNA sequences of this sample code for an identical CDR3. V and J are TRBV2 and TRBJ2-7, with TRBD1 matching 8 bases. Looked up from germline, CDR1 is SNHLY and CDR2 is FYNNEI. The J segment lost 2 bases and the V segment lost 6 bases, leaving 3 bases of the junction unmatched. The CDR3 loop spans 13 amino acids. The CDR3 is CASRDRGPYEQYF. The CDR3 DNA sequence: TGTGCCAGCAGAGACAGGGGACCCTACGAGCAGTACTTC.

This chain links TRBV10-3 with TRBJ2-3; TRBD2 matches at 10 bases. V was pared by 3 bases and J by 11 bases, with 5 bases of the junction left unmatched. The CDR3 runs 13 residues. Germline V CDR1 and CDR2: ENHRY, SYGVKD. CDR3 in DNA: TGTGCCATCAGTGATCCAATAGCGGGGGGGCAGTATTTT. It specifies CAISDPIAGGQYF.

This chain connects TRBV2 to TRBJ2-6, with TRBD1 matching 7 bases. V lost 5 bases, J lost 2 bases, and 9 bases stayed unmatched. The CDR3 has 17 amino acids. Germline loops: CDR1 SNHLY, CDR2 FYNNEI. CDR3 protein: CASSLTGLGAGANVLTF. CDR3 sequence (DNA): TGTGCCAGCAGTCTGACAGGGTTGGGGGCTGGGGCCAACGTCCTGACTTTC.

The V call is TRBV4-3, the J call TRBJ2-2, with D perhaps matching TRBD2 (5 bases). Germline V gives CDR1 LGHNA, CDR2 YSLEER. The CDR3 contains 15 residues. The V and J ends lost 4 bases and 5 bases respectively, with 14 bases between them. DNA of the CDR3: TGCGCCAGCAGCCCAACCTCCCGGGGTACCGGGGAGCTGTTTTTT. Amino acids: CASSPTSRGTGELFF.

The gene calls are TRBV12-5 and TRBJ1-1; 7 nucleotides match TRBD1. V lost 1 base to trimming and J lost 0 bases; unmatched junction nucleotides: 14. This CDR3 has 19 residues. The V gene's germline CDR1 is LGHNT and CDR2 FRNRAP. The CDR3 is CASGLARLGDSIMNTEAFF. DNA for the CDR3: TGTGCTAGTGGTTTGGCCCGTCTCGGGGACAGTATCATGAACACTGAAGCTTTCTTT.

This clone was seen only once. The chain couples TRBV5-6 to TRBJ1-1; 11 bases are shared with TRBD1. V dropped 4 bases and J dropped 3; count of bases not matched to a gene: 5. This CDR3 spans 15 amino acids. The germline CDR1 and CDR2 sequences are SGHDT and YYEEEE. The CDR3 region has the DNA TGTGCCAGCAGCGGGACAGGGGGAGGGTACACTGAAGCTTTCTTT. Protein: CASSGTGGGYTEAFF.

This clone turned up a few times. Other DNA sequences in the same sample also yield this CDR3. The chain recombines TRBV2 with TRBJ1-2, with 10 bases identical to TRBD1. The ends lost 4 bases at V and 7 bases at J; junction bases unmatched: 0. The CDR3 has 12 amino acids. CDR1 and CDR2 (germline): SNHLY, FYNNEI. The CDR3 here is CASSGTGGGYTF. The CDR3, as DNA: TGTGCCAGCAGTGGGACAGGGGGTGGCTACACCTTC.